The clone carrying this TCR beta chain showed up many times. The antigen is undetermined. This sample stems from a study of post-analysis software for immune sequencing data. Study observations and caveats: Samples prepared in the same batch strongly co-clustered by F measure. Significantly lower normalized Chao1 diversity was found in patients with multiple sclerosis relative to controls. TRBV5-6, TRBV5-1 and TRBV20-1 were among about 5 TRBV segments more frequent in patients than controls.

Carried by the TCR beta cDNA libraries were unique molecular identifiers. Around 450,000 cDNA molecules were recovered from an input of about 0.85 to 11 million T cells. Using its own MiXCR run on the PCR reads, TCRdb lists one record per CDR3 protein. The repertoire holds roughly 620,000 distinct CDR3 sequences, around 40% seen once, with around 1.7% in the top ten. From germline, CDR1 is SQVTM and CDR2 ANQGSEA. CDR3 length: 14 residues. Trimming shortened V by 3 bases and J by 3 bases, and 15 bases separated the two germline ends. The TCR originated in a girl aged 5-17 years with multiple sclerosis. Sequencing was carried out using blood. V and J are TRBV29-1 and TRBJ2-7, with D maybe TRBD1 (6 bases). The CDR3 DNA sequence: TGCAGCGTTGATCCACAGGGCTATGGCTACGAGCAGTACTTC. Translating gives CSVDPQGYGYEQYF.